What follows are 20 T cell receptor beta chains derived from one specimen sequenced in a study of T cell changes during pregnancy in multiple sclerosis (dated by TCRdb to 2018 to 2020). The receptor library was made with the immunoSEQ multiplex PCR assay. TCRdb obtained this table from immuneACCESS and retained in-frame rearrangements with V and J assigned. These tables miss some clones; where compared with another copy, unresolved V genes account for less than half of the shortfall, and the remainder is unexplained. The sample data list approximately 44,000 clones, and around 90% of these were observed just once. Together, the top ten hold roughly 0.69% of the sample. The specimen comprised CD4+ T cells from peripheral blood mononuclear cells, sampled in the first trimester of pregnancy. These receptors were collected from a female donor with multiple sclerosis, enrolled in a pregnancy study.

CDR3 nucleotides: TGTGCCATCAGTGAGGCCGACAGGTCCAGCAATCAGCCCCAGCATTTT. It specifies CAISEADRSSNQPQHF. This chain links TRBV10-3 with TRBJ1-5; weak D call: TRBD1 (6 bases). The CDR3 runs 16 residues. Trimming shortened V by 2 bases and J by 1 base, and 12 bases separated the two germline ends. Germline CDR1 is ENHRY and CDR2 is SYGVKD.

The V gene is TRBV10-3, the J gene TRBJ1-1, with D tentatively TRBD1 (5 bases). CDR1 and CDR2 (germline): ENHRY, SYGVKD. Trimming removed 4 bases from V and 1 base from J, with 10 bases in between. This CDR3 region has 14 residues. The CDR3 bases are TGTGCCATCAGTGGTTCAGGGAAGAACACTGAAGCTTTCTTT. Protein: CAISGSGKNTEAFF.

This chain uses TRBV7-3 with TRBJ2-5, with D possibly TRBD1 on 5 matching bases. The CDR3 has 13 residues. The germline V gene encodes CDR1 SGHTA and CDR2 FQGTGA. Trimming cost V 4 bases and J 1 base, with 7 bases left between them. The CDR3 spells CASSYGAQETQYF. The CDR3 region has the DNA TGTGCCAGCAGCTATGGGGCCCAAGAGACCCAGTACTTC.

The rearrangement joins TRBV19 to TRBJ2-7, with 7 bases that match TRBD1. CDR3 size: 13 residues. The V segment lost 8 bases and the J segment 2 bases; nucleotides outside the gene matches: 6. Germline assignment: CDR1 LNHDA and CDR2 SQIVND (reference sequence). Here the CDR3 DNA reads TGTGCCAGTGGCCGAGGGACAGCCTACGAGCAGTACTTC. Protein product: CASGRGTAYEQYF.

V is TRBV5-6 and J is TRBJ2-5, with 9 bases identical to TRBD1. The V and J ends lost 4 bases and 3 bases, in that order; junction bases with no gene match: 7. The germline V gene has CDR1 SGHDT and CDR2 YYEEEE. The CDR3 totals 15 residues. CDR3 in DNA: TGTGCCAGCAGCCGGTACAGGGGGCATGAAGAGACCCAGTACTTC. This translates into CASSRYRGHEETQYF.

V is TRBV5-1 and J is TRBJ1-2; tentatively, D is TRBD1 (5 bases). The CDR3 spans 14 residues. Trimming shortened V by 1 base and J by 4 bases, and 11 bases separated the two germline ends. The germline V gene has CDR1 SGHRS and CDR2 YFSETQ. The CDR3 DNA is TGCGCCAGCAGCTTGTCCGACAGAGTCTATGGCTACACCTTC. It is translated as CASSLSDRVYGYTF.

The J gene is TRBJ2-2, the V gene TRBV21-1; TRBD1, the D gene given by the table, was not confirmed from the DNA. TRBV21-1 is reported as a pseudogene. The CDR3 consists of 18 residues. The CDR3 DNA reads as TGTGCCAGAATCACCACCAGGGGGCACTTACCTAACACCGGGGAGCTGTTTTTT. Encoded protein: CARITTRGHLPNTGELFF.

This sequence joins TRBV4-2 and TRBJ2-3; TRBD1 aligns across 7 bases. Germline values: CDR1 LGHNA, CDR2 YNFKEQ. The junction had 8 bases not matched to a gene; V was cut back by 4 bases and J by 1 base. This CDR3 region has 16 residues. This chain's CDR3 is CASSPLGDSGTDTQYF. CDR3 coding DNA: TGTGCCAGCAGCCCCCTGGGGGACAGCGGCACAGATACGCAGTATTTT.

The CDR3 DNA reads as TGTGCCAGCAGCGTAGGAGTCGGTCTAGCGGGAATCAATGAGCAGTTCTTC. As protein: CASSVGVGLAGINEQFF. The V and J genes are TRBV9 and TRBJ2-1, with 9 bases identical to TRBD2. The J segment lost 6 bases and the V segment lost 0 bases, leaving 10 bases of the junction unmatched. Germline V gene data show CDR1 as SGDLS and CDR2 as YYNGEE. This CDR3 comprises 17 residues.

The chain joins TRBV6-5 to TRBJ2-7, with a possible D match to TRBD1 (6 bases). V was cut by 6 bases and J by 6 bases, with 12 bases left in between. This CDR3 has 12 residues. The germline CDR1 and CDR2 sequences are MNHEY and SVGAGI. The CDR3 DNA reads as TGTGCCAGCAGGCCTGCCAGGGGCGAGCAGTACTTC. Its protein is CASRPARGEQYF.

This sequence joins TRBV7-9 and TRBJ2-2; 11 bases are shared with TRBD2. V trimming: 3 bases; J trimming: 0 bases; junction bases outside the gene matches: 6. Per germline, CDR1 SEHNR and CDR2 FQNEAQ (reference sequence). This CDR3 contains 18 residues. CDR3 DNA: TGTGCCAGCAGCTTTCTAGCGGGAGGACGAGCGAACACCGGGGAGCTGTTTTTT. Translating gives CASSFLAGGRANTGELFF. The full variable domain, in which reference TRBV7-9 and TRBJ2-2 provide the parts outside the CDR3, is DTGVSQNPRHKITKRGQNVTFRCDPISEHNRLYWYRQTLGQGPEFLTYFQNEAQLEKSRLLSDRFSAERPKGSFSTLEIQRTEQGDSAMYLCASSFLAGGRANTGELFFGEGSRLTVL.

The chain couples TRBV29-1 to TRBJ1-2; D may be TRBD1 (5 bases). There are 13 residues in the CDR3. The ends were cut back, 7 bases at V and 4 bases at J, with 16 bases in the middle. CDR1 SQVTM and CDR2 ANQGSEA come from the germline V gene. As DNA, the CDR3 is TGCAGCGGCGGCGGGGGGTACGGCTATGGCTACACCTTC. It encodes CSGGGGYGYGYTF.

The chain has TRBV15 and TRBJ1-2; D may be TRBD1 (6 bases). Trimming shortened V by 0 bases and J by 2 bases, and 13 bases separated the two germline ends. Germline V gene data show CDR1 as LNHNV and CDR2 as YYDKDF (reference sequence). The CDR3 consists of 16 residues. CDR3: CATSRDYRATNYGYTF. CDR3 bases: TGTGCCACCAGCAGAGATTACAGGGCCACAAACTATGGCTACACCTTC.

The V gene is TRBV28, the J gene TRBJ2-5, with D unresolved. The germline V and J ends were trimmed by 4 bases and 5 bases, with 11 bases remaining between them. The CDR3 loop spans 13 amino acids. CDR1 and CDR2 from the germline V gene are MDHEN and SYDVKM. DNA of the CDR3: TGTGCCAGCAGTTCCCCCCCTATGGAGACCCAGTACTTC. This sequence encodes CASSSPPMETQYF.

The J gene is TRBJ2-1, the V gene TRBV5-8; tentatively, D is TRBD2 (5 bases). The CDR3 has 13 residues. V was pared by 4 bases and J by 6 bases, with 11 bases between. Germline CDR1 is SGHTS and CDR2 is YDEGEE. CDR3 DNA sequence: TGTGCCAGCAGCCTCACGGGGATCAATGAGCAGTTCTTC. It encodes CASSLTGINEQFF.

This chain joins TRBV7-2 and TRBJ1-2; D may be TRBD1 (6 bases). The CDR3 covers 13 residues. In germline, CDR1 is SGHTA, CDR2 FQGNSA. Trimming removed 7 bases at V and 4 bases at J, with 13 bases between. Here the CDR3 DNA reads TGTGCCAGCACGATAACAGGGACCTATGGCTACACCTTC. Residues: CASTITGTYGYTF.

J is TRBJ2-5 and V is TRBV10-3, with a weak D call TRBD2 (5 bases). CDR1 is ENHRY, CDR2 SYGVKD, per germline. The length of the CDR3 is 14 residues. V was shortened by 3 bases and J by 1 base, with 9 bases between the two germline ends. In DNA, the CDR3 is TGTGCCATCAGTGATAGAGGGAGCCAAGAGACCCAGTACTTC. Its translation: CAISDRGSQETQYF.

The gene calls are TRBV15 and TRBJ1-3; D possibly corresponds to TRBD1 (6 bases). The CDR3 has 15 residues. The V gene lost 0 bases and the J gene lost 3 bases, with 9 bases spanning the gap. Germline CDR1 LNHNV, CDR2 YYDKDF (reference sequence). The CDR3 coding sequence is TGTGCCACCAGCAGAGAGGGGGCCAGTGGAAACACCATATATTTT. It codes for CATSREGASGNTIYF.

The CDR3 coding sequence is TGTGCCAGCAGCCTGGCCGGGACAGGGATAAATCAGCCCCAGCATTTT. It encodes CASSLAGTGINQPQHF. This chain links TRBV7-2 with TRBJ1-5; the match to TRBD1 covers 9 bases. Germline V lookup: CDR1 SGHTA, CDR2 FQGNSA. The CDR3 length is 16 residues. Trimming cost V 5 bases and J 4 bases; bases outside gene matches: 9.

As DNA, the CDR3 is TGTGCCAGCGGCGGGAAATACACTGAAGCTTTCTTT. Translation gives CASGGKYTEAFF. This rearrangement joins TRBV14 to TRBJ1-1; D ambiguous. Germline CDR1 SGHDN, CDR2 FVKESK. This CDR3 has 12 amino acids. Trimming shortened V by 8 bases and J by 3 bases, and 10 bases separated the two germline ends.